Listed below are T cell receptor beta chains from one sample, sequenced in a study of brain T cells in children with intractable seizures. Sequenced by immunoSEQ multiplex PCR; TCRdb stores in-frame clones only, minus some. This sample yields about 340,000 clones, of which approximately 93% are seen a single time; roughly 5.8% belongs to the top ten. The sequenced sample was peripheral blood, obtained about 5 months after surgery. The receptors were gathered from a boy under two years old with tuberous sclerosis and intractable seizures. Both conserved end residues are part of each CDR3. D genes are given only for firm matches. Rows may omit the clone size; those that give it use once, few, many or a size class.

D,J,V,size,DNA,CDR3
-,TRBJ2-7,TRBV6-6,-,TGTGCCAGCAGTCCCAGTACCCTCCGGGACTCGACGGGTGAGCAGTACTTC,CASSPSTLRDSTGEQYF
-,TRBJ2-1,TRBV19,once,TGTGCCAGTAGTCCCATGACCCGATCCTACAATGAGCAGTTCTTC,CASSPMTRSYNEQFF
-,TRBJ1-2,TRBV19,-,TGTGCCAGTAGTCTTGACAGAAACTATGGCTACACCTTC,CASSLDRNYGYTF
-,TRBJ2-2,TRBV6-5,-,TGTGCCAGCACCAGGGGAGGCACCGGGGAGCTGTTTTTT,CASTRGGTGELFF
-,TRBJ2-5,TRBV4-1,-,TGCGCCAGCAGCCGGACCGGATTGGGAGAGACCCAGTACTTC,CASSRTGLGETQYF
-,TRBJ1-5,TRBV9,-,TGTGCCAGCAGCGTACACAGCGACTTCAATCAGCCCCAGCATTTT,CASSVHSDFNQPQHF
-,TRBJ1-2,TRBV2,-,TGTGCCGACGGGGGCCAGGTTAACTATGGCTACACCTTC,CADGGQVNYGYTF
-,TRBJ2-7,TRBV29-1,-,TGCAGCGTTGAAGTCCGGGGTCCCTCCTACGAGCAGTACTTC,CSVEVRGPSYEQYF
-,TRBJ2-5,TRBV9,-,TGTGCCAGCAGCTCGGCGGGGCCCCAAGAGACCCAGTACTTC,CASSSAGPQETQYF
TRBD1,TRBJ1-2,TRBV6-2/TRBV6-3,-,TGTGCCAGCAGTTTTCCCGGGACAGGGACGTATGGCTACACCTTC,CASSFPGTGTYGYTF
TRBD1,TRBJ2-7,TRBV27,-,TGTGCCAGCAGTGGGACAGGAAGCTCCTACGAGCAGTACTTC,CASSGTGSSYEQYF
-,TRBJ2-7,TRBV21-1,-,TGTGCCAGCAGCAGCCGGGCCCCCGTGCAGTACTTC,CASSSRAPVQYF
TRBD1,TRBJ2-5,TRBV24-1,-,TGTGCCACCAGTGCCGTCGCAGGGGGCGCAGAGACCCAGTACTTC,CATSAVAGGAETQYF
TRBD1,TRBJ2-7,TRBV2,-,TGTGCCAGCTGGACAGGGGGCTACGAGCAGTACTTC,CASWTGGYEQYF
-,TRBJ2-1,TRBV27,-,TGTGCCAGCAGTTTTACACAGGGCCCCTACAATGAGCAGTTCTTC,CASSFTQGPYNEQFF
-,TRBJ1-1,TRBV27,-,TGTGCCAGCAGTTTAGGTCCCACTGACGCAGCTTTCTTT,CASSLGPTDAAFF
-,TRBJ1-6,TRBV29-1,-,TGCAGCGTTCGGGACACAATGTATTCACCCCTCCACTTT,CSVRDTMYSPLHF
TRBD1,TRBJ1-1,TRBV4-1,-,TGCGCCAGCAGCCCAATGGCGACAGGGGGAAGGAACACTGAAGCTTTCTTT,CASSPMATGGRNTEAFF
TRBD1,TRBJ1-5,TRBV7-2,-,TGTGCCAGCAGCCCGGGACAGGCTAGCAATCAGCCCCAGCATTTT,CASSPGQASNQPQHF
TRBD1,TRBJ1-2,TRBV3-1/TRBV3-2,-,TGTGCCAGCAGCCAGGGGACAGACAACTATGGCTACACCTTC,CASSQGTDNYGYTF
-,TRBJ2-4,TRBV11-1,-,TGTGCCAGCAGCTTAGCCAGGGCCAAAAACATTCAGTACTTC,CASSLARAKNIQYF
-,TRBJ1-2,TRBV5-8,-,TGTGCCAGCAGCTTGGCCTGGCAGGGCCTGGGGAGCTACACCTTC,CASSLAWQGLGSYTF
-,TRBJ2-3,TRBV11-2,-,TGTGCCAGCAGCCCCGACCCGTTTTTGAGGGGATCCACAGATACGCAGTATTTT,CASSPDPFLRGSTDTQYF
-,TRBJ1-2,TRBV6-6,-,TGTGCCAGCCGGACTGTCTATGGCTACACCTTC,CASRTVYGYTF
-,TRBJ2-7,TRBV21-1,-,TGTGCCAGCAGCAGCCGGGACAGGAAGTACGAGCAGTACTTC,CASSSRDRKYEQYF
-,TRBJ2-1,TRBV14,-,TGTGCCAGCAGCCAAGGACACTACAATGAGCAGTTCTTC,CASSQGHYNEQFF
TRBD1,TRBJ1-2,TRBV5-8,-,TGTGCCAGCAGCCCGGTCCGGGACAGACCCCATCGGGAGGACACCTTC,CASSPVRDRPHREDTF
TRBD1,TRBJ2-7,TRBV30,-,TGTGCCTGGAGTAGAGGGACAGACGAGCAGTACTTC,CAWSRGTDEQYF
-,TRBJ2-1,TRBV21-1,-,TGTGCCAGCAGCAAACACCGAGAGGGTACCTACAATGAGCAGTTCTTC,CASSKHREGTYNEQFF
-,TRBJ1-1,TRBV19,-,TGTGCCAGTATCGATCACACTGAAGCTTTCTTT,CASIDHTEAFF
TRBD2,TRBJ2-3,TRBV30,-,TGTGCCTGGAGTGAAGGACTAGCGGGAGCGGGAGATACGCAGTATTTT,CAWSEGLAGAGDTQYF
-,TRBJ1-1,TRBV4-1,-,TGCGCCAGCAGCCTAACGGTGGACAGACTCATGAACACTGAAGCTTTCTTT,CASSLTVDRLMNTEAFF